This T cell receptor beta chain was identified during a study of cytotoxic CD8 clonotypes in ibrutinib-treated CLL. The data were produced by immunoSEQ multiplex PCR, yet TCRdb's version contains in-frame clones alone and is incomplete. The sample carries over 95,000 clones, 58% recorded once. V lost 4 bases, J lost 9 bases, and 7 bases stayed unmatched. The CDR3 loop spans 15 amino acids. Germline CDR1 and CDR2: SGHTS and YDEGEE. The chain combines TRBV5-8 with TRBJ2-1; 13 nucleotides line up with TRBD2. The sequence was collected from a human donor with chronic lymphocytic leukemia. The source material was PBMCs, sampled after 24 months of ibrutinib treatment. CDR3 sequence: CASSQRLAGGGEQFF. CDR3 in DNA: TGTGCCAGCAGCCAGAGACTAGCGGGGGGCGGTGAGCAGTTCTTC.